A single sample is the source of the 18 T cell receptor beta chains below, sequenced in a study of T cell repertoires in ileal Crohn's disease. Sequencing was performed with immunoSEQ multiplex PCR; in TCRdb, only in-frame clones are kept and a portion is missing. Of a few thousand clones listed, roughly 88% were seen once; the top ten hold around 2.4%. Stated time point: neoterminal ileum biopsy at postoperative endoscopy, about 6 months after surgery. Sequencing was carried out using ileal tissue. These receptors were collected from an adult with Crohn's disease.

The V call is TRBV4-1, the J call TRBJ2-3; D gene ambiguous. There are 12 residues in the CDR3. Trimming removed 6 bases at V and 0 bases at J, with 4 bases between. Germline loops: CDR1 MGHRA, CDR2 YSYEKL. The DNA for the CDR3 is TGCGCCAGCAGAGGGAGCACAGATACGCAGTATTTT. Its protein product is CASRGSTDTQYF.

V is TRBV11-2 and J is TRBJ1-6; D unresolved. V lost 3 bases, J lost 9 bases, and 6 bases lay in between. There are 12 residues in the CDR3. Germline lookup yields CDR1 SGHAT and CDR2 FQNNGV. The CDR3 loop reads CASSFQRSPLHF. The DNA of the CDR3 is TGTGCCAGCAGCTTCCAACGTTCACCCCTCCACTTT.

This clone was detected only once. V is TRBV11-2 and J is TRBJ2-3, with D possibly TRBD2 on 7 matching bases. Germline loops: CDR1 SGHAT, CDR2 FQNNGV. V lost 4 bases to trimming and J lost 2 bases, with 22 bases between them. This CDR3 contains 18 residues. The CDR3 sequence is CASSSKGRDKNYTDTQYF. In DNA form, the CDR3 reads TGTGCCAGCAGCTCAAAGGGGAGGGACAAAAATTACACAGATACGCAGTATTTT.

The chain uses TRBV4-2 and TRBJ2-7; 8 nucleotides match TRBD1. The length of the CDR3 is 15 residues. Germline V gene data show CDR1 as LGHNA and CDR2 as YNFKEQ. The ends lost 0 bases at V and 1 base at J; junction bases unmatched: 2. Here the CDR3 reads CASSQDRGPSYEQYF. For the CDR3, the DNA is TGTGCCAGCAGCCAAGACAGGGGGCCATCCTACGAGCAGTACTTC.

The chain has TRBV27 and TRBJ2-5, with 8 bases fitting TRBD2. Germline CDR1 and CDR2: MNHEY and SMNVEV (reference sequence). Unmatched junction bases numbered 2, after V lost 0 bases and J lost 5 bases. The CDR3 is 14 residues long. CDR3 protein: CASSLSGTRETQYF. The CDR3 DNA reads as TGTGCCAGCAGTTTATCCGGGACTAGGGAGACCCAGTACTTC.

The chain employs TRBV4-3 and TRBJ2-1; 7 nucleotides match TRBD2. After removal of 5 bases from V and 0 bases from J, the junction contained 1 base not matched to a gene. The CDR3 is 14 residues long. Germline V CDR1 and CDR2: LGHNA, YSLEER. DNA of the CDR3: TGCGCCAGCAGCGGGGGGGGCTCCTACAATGAGCAGTTCTTC. Protein sequence: CASSGGGSYNEQFF.

J is TRBJ1-1 and V is TRBV2; 11 bases are a match to TRBD1. The junction had 11 bases not matched to a gene; V was cut back by 6 bases and J by 8 bases. CDR1 is SNHLY and CDR2 is FYNNEI in the germline V gene. This CDR3 comprises 15 residues. CDR3 sequence reads: CASRNPGQGVPEAFF. The CDR3 region has the DNA TGTGCCAGCAGGAATCCGGGACAGGGGGTCCCAGAAGCTTTCTTT.

The J gene is TRBJ2-7, the V gene TRBV29-1; D call uncertain. Trimming removed 3 bases from V and 2 bases from J, with 8 bases in between. CDR3 length equals 12 residues. The germline V gene encodes CDR1 SQVTM and CDR2 ANQGSEA. The CDR3 DNA reads TGCAGCGTTGAGGGTACTACCTACGAGCAGTACTTC. It yields the protein CSVEGTTYEQYF.

V gene TRBV9 combines with J gene TRBJ2-7, with TRBD2 matching over 8 bases. V lost 1 base and J lost 6; bases outside the gene matches: 3. CDR1 is SGDLS, CDR2 YYNGEE, per germline. This CDR3 is 13 amino acids long. The CDR3 spells CASSVTGGPEQYF. In nucleotides, the CDR3 is TGTGCCAGCAGCGTAACGGGGGGGCCCGAGCAGTACTTC.

This clone has only a few counts. J is TRBJ2-7 and V is TRBV27; D is undetermined. The CDR3 runs to 14 residues. V lost 5 bases to trimming and J lost 6 bases, with 17 bases between them. In germline, CDR1 is MNHEY, CDR2 SMNVEV (reference sequence). CDR3: CASSTLDGVGEQYF. Written as DNA, the CDR3 is TGTGCCAGCAGTACTCTCGATGGGGTGGGCGAGCAGTACTTC.

The J gene is TRBJ2-1, the V gene TRBV7-3; a weak D match, TRBD2 (7 bases). Trimming took 0 bases from V and 5 from J, leaving 11 bases between them. CDR3 length: 15 residues. CDR1 and CDR2 from the germline V gene are SGHTA and FQGTGA. For the CDR3, the DNA is TGTGCCAGCAGCTTAACGGGAGGGGGGAACAATGAGCAGTTCTTC. Translated: CASSLTGGGNNEQFF.

The chain couples TRBV18 to TRBJ2-7; tentatively, D is TRBD1 or TRBD2 (5 bases each). V was pared by 2 bases and J by 0 bases, with 8 bases between. CDR1 and CDR2 (germline): KGHSH, LQKENI. The CDR3 contains 14 residues. The DNA for the CDR3 is TGTGCCAGCTCACCATCAGGGAGCTCCTACGAGCAGTACTTC. Translating it yields CASSPSGSSYEQYF.

The chain links TRBV9 to TRBJ2-3, with 7 bases identical to TRBD2. The V and J ends lost 0 bases and 3 bases, in that order; junction bases with no gene match: 7. This CDR3 is 16 amino acids long. CDR1 is SGDLS and CDR2 is YYNGEE in the germline V gene. Written as DNA, the CDR3 is TGTGCCAGCAGCGTAGGGGGCGGGGGTACAACAGATACGCAGTATTTT. Protein product: CASSVGGGGTTDTQYF.

This clone was picked up a small number of times. V is TRBV6-1 and J is TRBJ2-7; the D gene could be TRBD1 or TRBD2 (5 bases each). The CDR3 consists of 14 residues. V lost 8 bases to trimming and J lost 7 bases, with 21 bases between them. In germline, CDR1 is MNHNS, CDR2 SASEGT. The DNA for the CDR3 is TGTGCCAGCGGGCAGGGAGCTCGTGGCGGTGAGCAGTACTTC. Its protein is CASGQGARGGEQYF.

V is TRBV20-1 and J is TRBJ2-5; D uncertain. V lost 0 bases and J 7 bases, leaving 6 bases between the germline ends. CDR3 length: 11 residues. Germline assignment: CDR1 DFQATT and CDR2 SNEGSKA (reference sequence). DNA of the CDR3: TGCAGTGCTAGAGATCGCGTGACCCAGTACTTC. This translates into CSARDRVTQYF.

The chain couples TRBV5-1 to TRBJ1-1; D is perhaps TRBD1 (6 bases). Germline-derived CDR1 and CDR2 are SGHRS and YFSETQ. CDR3 size: 15 residues. Trimming stripped 4 bases from V and 1 base from J, with 14 bases between. As DNA, the CDR3 is TGCGCCAGCAGCCTTTCAGGGGATTCGAACACTGAAGCTTTCTTT. It is translated as CASSLSGDSNTEAFF.

The V and J genes are TRBV4-1 and TRBJ2-7; tentatively, D is TRBD1 or TRBD2 (5 bases each). The CDR3 contains 16 residues. The ends were cut back, 2 bases at V and 0 bases at J, with 14 bases in the middle. Germline V gene sequence: CDR1 MGHRA, CDR2 YSYEKL. The CDR3, as DNA: TGCGCCAGCAGCCAAAGGGAATTCGGGACCTCCTACGAGCAGTACTTC. Protein sequence: CASSQREFGTSYEQYF.

The chain uses TRBV19 and TRBJ1-2, with D maybe TRBD1 (5 bases). Germline V gene lookup returns CDR1 LNHDA and CDR2 SQIVND (reference sequence). V was trimmed by 8 bases and J by 2 bases, leaving 15 bases between them. This CDR3 has 14 amino acids. The CDR3 reads CASAGRGFNYGYTF. DNA of the CDR3: TGTGCCAGTGCCGGCCGGGGGTTCAACTATGGCTACACCTTC. Combining the CDR3 with reference TRBV19 and TRBJ1-2 gives the whole variable domain DGGITQSPKYLFRKEGQNVTLSCEQNLNHDAMYWYRQDPGQGLRLIYYSQIVNDFQKGDIAEGYSVSREKKESFPLTVTSAQKNPTAFYLCASAGRGFNYGYTFGSGTRLTVV.